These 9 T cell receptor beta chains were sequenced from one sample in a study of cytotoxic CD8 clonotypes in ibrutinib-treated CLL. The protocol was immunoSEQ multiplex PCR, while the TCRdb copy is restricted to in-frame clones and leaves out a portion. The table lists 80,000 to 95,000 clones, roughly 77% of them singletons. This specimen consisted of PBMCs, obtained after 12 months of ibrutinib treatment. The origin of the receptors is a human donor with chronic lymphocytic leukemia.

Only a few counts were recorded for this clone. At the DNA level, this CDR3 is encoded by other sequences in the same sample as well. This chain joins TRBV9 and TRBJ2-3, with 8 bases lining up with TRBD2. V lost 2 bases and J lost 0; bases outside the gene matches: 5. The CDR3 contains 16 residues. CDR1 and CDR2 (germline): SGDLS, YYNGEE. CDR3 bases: TGTGCCAGCAGCGTCCGGGGGGGCACAAGCACAGATACGCAGTATTTT. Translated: CASSVRGGTSTDTQYF.

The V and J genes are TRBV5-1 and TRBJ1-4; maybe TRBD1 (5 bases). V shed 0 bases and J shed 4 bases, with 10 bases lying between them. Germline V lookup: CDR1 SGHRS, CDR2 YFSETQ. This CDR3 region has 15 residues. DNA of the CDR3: TGCGCCAGCAGCTTGGCCGGGGGGGATAATGAAAAACTGTTTTTT. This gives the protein CASSLAGGDNEKLFF.

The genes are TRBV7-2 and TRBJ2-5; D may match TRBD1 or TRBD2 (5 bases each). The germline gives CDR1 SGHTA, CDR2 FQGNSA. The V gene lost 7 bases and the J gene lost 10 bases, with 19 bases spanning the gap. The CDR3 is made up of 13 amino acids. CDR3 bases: TGTGCCAGCACCCGGGGCCCCCCGCACGGCCAGTACTTC. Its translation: CASTRGPPHGQYF.

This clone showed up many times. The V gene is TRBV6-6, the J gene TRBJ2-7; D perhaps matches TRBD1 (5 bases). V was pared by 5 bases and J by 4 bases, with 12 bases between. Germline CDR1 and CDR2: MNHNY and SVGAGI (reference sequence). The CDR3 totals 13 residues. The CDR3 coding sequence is TGTGCCAGCAGTCCCAGGGCCGAATACGAGCAGTACTTC. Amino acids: CASSPRAEYEQYF.

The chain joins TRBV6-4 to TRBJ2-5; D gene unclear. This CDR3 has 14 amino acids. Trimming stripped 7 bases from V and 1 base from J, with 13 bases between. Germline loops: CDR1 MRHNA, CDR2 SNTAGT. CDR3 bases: TGTGCCAGCACCCCTCTCGGACCCCAAGAGACCCAGTACTTC. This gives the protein CASTPLGPQETQYF.

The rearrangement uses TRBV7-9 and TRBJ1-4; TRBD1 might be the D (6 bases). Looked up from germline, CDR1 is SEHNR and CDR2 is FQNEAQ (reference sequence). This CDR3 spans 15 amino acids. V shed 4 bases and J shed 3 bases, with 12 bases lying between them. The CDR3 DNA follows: TGTGCCAGCAGCTCCTCCGGACAGTCTAATGAAAAACTGTTTTTT. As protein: CASSSSGQSNEKLFF.

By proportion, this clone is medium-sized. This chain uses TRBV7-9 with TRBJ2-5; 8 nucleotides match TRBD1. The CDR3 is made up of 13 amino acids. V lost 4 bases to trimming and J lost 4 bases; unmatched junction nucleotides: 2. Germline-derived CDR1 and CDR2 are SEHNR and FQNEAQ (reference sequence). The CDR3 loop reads CASSSRGPETQYF. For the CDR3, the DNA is TGTGCCAGCAGCTCCAGGGGGCCAGAGACCCAGTACTTC.

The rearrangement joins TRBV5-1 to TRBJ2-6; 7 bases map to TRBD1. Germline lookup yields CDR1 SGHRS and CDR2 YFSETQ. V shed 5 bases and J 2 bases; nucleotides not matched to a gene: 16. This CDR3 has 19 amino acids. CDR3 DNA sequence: TGCGCCAGCAGTCGGGACAGTCGACGCATGAGCCCTGGGGCCAACGTCCTGACTTTC. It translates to CASSRDSRRMSPGANVLTF.

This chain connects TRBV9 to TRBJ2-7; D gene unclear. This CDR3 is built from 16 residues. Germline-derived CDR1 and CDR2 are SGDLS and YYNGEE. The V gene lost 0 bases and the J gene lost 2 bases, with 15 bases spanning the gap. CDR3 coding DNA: TGTGCCAGCAGCGTAGGGTGGGGTACGCCGGCCTACGAGCAGTACTTC. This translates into CASSVGWGTPAYEQYF. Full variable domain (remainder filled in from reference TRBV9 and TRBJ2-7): DSGVTQTPKHLITATGQRVTLRCSPRSGDLSVYWYQQSLDQGLQFLIQYYNGEERAKGNILERFSAQQFPDLHSELNLSSLELGDSALYFCASSVGWGTPAYEQYFGPGTRLTVT.